A single T cell receptor beta chain is shown here with its context. This record comes from a study of blood T cell repertoires in COVID-19. Study-wide context: Sources were T cells, B-cell-depleted T cells, or PBMCs; the material itself was cDNA or gDNA.

Germline CDR1 is SGHRS and CDR2 is YFSETQ. CDR3 size: 16 residues. The V segment lost 5 bases and the J segment 1 base; nucleotides outside the gene matches: 6. Study processing details: Estimation of nucleated cell counts was performed using reference gene primer amplification. TCRdb's table, derived via immunoSEQ multiplex PCR, lists solely in-frame clones and lacks some. That table furnishes V, J and clone size, whereas the DNA furnished D and trimming. The data show 180,000 or so clones, 80% to 90% seen once. Sample: peripheral blood. The TCR sequence derives from a man aged 55 to 70 with acute or convalescent COVID-19. The V call is TRBV5-1, the J call TRBJ2-5, with 12 bases lining up with TRBD2. CDR3 protein: CASSPTSGRPQETQYF. The CDR3 region has the DNA TGCGCCAGCAGTCCGACTAGCGGGAGACCCCAAGAGACCCAGTACTTC.